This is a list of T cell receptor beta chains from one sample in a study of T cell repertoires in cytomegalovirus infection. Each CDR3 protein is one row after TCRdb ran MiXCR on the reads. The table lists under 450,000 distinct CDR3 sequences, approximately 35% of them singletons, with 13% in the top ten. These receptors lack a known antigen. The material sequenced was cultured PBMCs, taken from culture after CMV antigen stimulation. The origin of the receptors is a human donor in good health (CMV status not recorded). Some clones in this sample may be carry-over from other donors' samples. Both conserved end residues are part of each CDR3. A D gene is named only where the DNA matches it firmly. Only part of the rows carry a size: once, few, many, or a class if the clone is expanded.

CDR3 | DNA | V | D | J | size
CASGRQPYEQYF | TGTGCCAGCGGTAGACAGCCCTACGAGCAGTACTTC | TRBV6-2/TRBV6-3 | - | TRBJ2-7 | -
CASSELAGVYNEQFF | TGTGCCAGCAGTGAACTAGCGGGAGTGTACAATGAGCAGTTCTTC | TRBV6-8 | TRBD2 | TRBJ2-1 | -
CASSSGAGTTEAFF | TGTGCCAGCAGCTCCGGAGCGGGGACCACTGAAGCTTTCTTT | TRBV7-3 | - | TRBJ1-1 | -
CASSLRGGPSYEQYF | TGTGCCAGCAGTTTACGAGGGGGCCCTTCCTACGAGCAGTACTTC | TRBV12-3/TRBV12-4 | TRBD1 | TRBJ2-7 | few
CSISQQGTDTQYF | TGCAGCATCTCGCAGCAGGGGACAGATACGCAGTATTTT | TRBV29-1 | - | TRBJ2-3 | -
CATSGAANQPQHF | TGTGCCACCAGTGGGGCAGCTAATCAGCCCCAGCATTTT | TRBV24-1 | - | TRBJ1-5 | few
CASSMLQQGLETQYF | TGTGCCAGTAGTATGTTACAACAGGGCTTAGAGACCCAGTACTTC | TRBV19 | - | TRBJ2-5 | -
CASSAGLAGYNEQFF | TGTGCCAGCAGCGCAGGACTAGCGGGGTACAATGAGCAGTTCTTC | TRBV7-2 | TRBD2 | TRBJ2-1 | many
CASSLPSRTDTQYF | TGTGCCAGCAGTCTCCCATCCCGCACAGATACGCAGTATTTT | TRBV28 | - | TRBJ2-3 | -
CASRPKTGNQPQHF | TGTGCCAGCAGACCTAAAACAGGGAATCAGCCCCAGCATTTT | TRBV12-3/TRBV12-4 | - | TRBJ1-5 | -
CASSPTPTGNIQYF | TGTGCCAGCAGTCCCACCCCGACGGGAAACATTCAGTACTTC | TRBV28 | - | TRBJ2-4 | many
CASTPRREGVRDTQYF | TGTGCCAGTACCCCCCGCCGGGAGGGAGTACGGGATACGCAGTATTTT | TRBV19 | TRBD2 | TRBJ2-3 | -
CAWSVPYNEQFF | TGTGCCTGGAGTGTCCCGTACAATGAGCAGTTCTTC | TRBV30 | - | TRBJ2-1 | -
CASSPMGRGWNEAFF | TGTGCCAGCAGTCCCATGGGCAGGGGCTGGAATGAAGCTTTCTTT | TRBV6-5 | - | TRBJ1-1 | -
CASSSQKNQPQHF | TGTGCCAGCAGCTCCCAGAAGAATCAGCCCCAGCATTTT | TRBV7-2 | - | TRBJ1-5 | -
CASSLRLYFEQFF | TGTGCCAGCAGCCTTCGACTGTATTTTGAGCAGTTCTTC | TRBV7-2 | - | TRBJ2-1 | -
CASGGNQPQHF | TGTGCCAGTGGAGGCAATCAGCCCCAGCATTTT | TRBV11-2 | - | TRBJ1-5 | few
CASSYTSGRSSSTDTQYF | TGTGCCAGCAGCTATACTAGCGGGAGATCTTCTAGCACAGATACGCAGTATTTT | TRBV28 | TRBD2 | TRBJ2-3 | few
CASSYSGGSGTQYF | TGTGCCAGCAGTTACTCTGGCGGGAGTGGGACCCAGTACTTC | TRBV6-5 | TRBD2 | TRBJ2-5 | -
CASSWGVDSNQPQHF | TGTGCCAGCAGCTGGGGGGTTGATAGCAATCAGCCCCAGCATTTT | TRBV6-1 | - | TRBJ1-5 | many
CASSYTADGTGELFF | TGTGCCAGCAGCTATACCGCCGACGGCACCGGGGAGCTGTTTTTT | TRBV7-3 | - | TRBJ2-2 | -
CASSSRPRWGPETQYF | TGTGCCAGCAGTTCGAGACCCCGGTGGGGCCCAGAGACCCAGTACTTC | TRBV28 | - | TRBJ2-5 | few